The 28 T cell receptor beta chains below come from one sample, sequenced in a study of shared clonotypes between healthy human individuals. This table comes from immunoSEQ multiplex PCR, and its TCRdb copy is limited to in-frame clones, with some not included. The sample has 100,000 to 120,000 clones, roughly two thirds seen once. The material sequenced was memory CD8+ T cells sorted from blood. Regarding subset: CD45RO+ cells pooled with CCR7-negative TemRA cells. The receptors were sampled from a woman aged 25 to 39 in good health.

V and J are TRBV5-1 and TRBJ1-1; D possibly corresponds to TRBD1 (6 bases). The germline gives CDR1 SGHRS, CDR2 YFSETQ. The CDR3 consists of 14 residues. The germline V and J ends were trimmed by 4 bases and 4 bases, with 14 bases remaining between them. CDR3 region: CASSTPGASTEAFF. The CDR3 DNA reads as TGCGCCAGCAGCACACCGGGGGCCTCCACTGAAGCTTTCTTT.

Points on this clone: A much larger clone sits a single nucleotide away, making a read error possible. The chain recombines TRBV4-2 with TRBJ1-2; tentatively, D is TRBD1 (6 bases). The CDR3 runs to 15 residues. Trimming removed 4 bases at V and 6 bases at J, with 18 bases between. Germline V gives CDR1 LGHNA, CDR2 YNFKEQ. This CDR3 reads CASSPNDGGADGYTF. The CDR3 region has the DNA TGTGCCAGCAGCCCCAATGACGGGGGGGCAGATGGCTACACCTTC.

This clone has a handful of counts. The chain is built from TRBV29-1 and TRBJ1-1; D gene unclear. The length of the CDR3 is 10 residues. V gave up 7 bases and J gave up 6 bases, with 9 bases separating them. Germline CDR1 SQVTM, CDR2 ANQGSEA. CDR3 protein: CSALTPEAFF. CDR3 sequence (DNA): TGCAGCGCACTTACCCCTGAAGCTTTCTTT.

As for this clone: One end of the junction varies from germline; a read error may be responsible. The rearrangement joins TRBV25-1 to TRBJ2-7; D not certain. This CDR3 region has 10 residues. Germline CDR1 is MGHDK and CDR2 is SYGVNS. CDR3 region: CASRRVAAFF. In DNA, the CDR3 is TGTGCCAGCAGAAGGGTGGCTGCCTTTTTC.

CDR3 bases: TGCAGCGTTGATAGTCAGGATTCGGCCAATGAGCAGTTCTTC. This translates into CSVDSQDSANEQFF. This chain joins TRBV29-1 and TRBJ2-1; D is undetermined. V lost 3 bases and J lost 6, with 15 bases in between. The CDR3 has 14 residues. Germline V CDR1 and CDR2: SQVTM, ANQGSEA.

The chain is built from TRBV10-1 and TRBJ1-1; D ambiguous. CDR1 WNHNN and CDR2 SYGVQD come from the germline V gene (reference sequence). V dropped 6 bases and J dropped 9 bases, with 17 bases sitting between them. The CDR3 consists of 13 residues. The CDR3 loop reads CASSYQNSSKAFF. DNA of the CDR3: TGCGCCAGCAGCTACCAAAATTCGTCAAAAGCTTTCTTT.

The rearrangement links TRBV6-5 to TRBJ2-1, with 8 bases lining up with TRBD1. Germline V gives CDR1 MNHEY, CDR2 SVGAGI. The CDR3 consists of 14 residues. J gave up 8 bases and V 3 bases, and 6 bases lay outside the gene matches. The CDR3 sequence is CASSYRQGPHEQFF. The CDR3 nucleotides are TGTGCCAGCAGTTATCGACAGGGGCCCCATGAGCAGTTCTTC.

The chain carries TRBV11-2 and TRBJ2-3, with D tentatively TRBD2 (6 bases). Germline-derived CDR1 and CDR2 are SGHAT and FQNNGV. The ends were cut back, 0 bases at V and 5 bases at J, with 15 bases in the middle. CDR3 size: 16 residues. The CDR3 coding sequence is TGTGCCAGCAGCTTAGAGGTGTTAGCGGAGGAAGATACGCAGTATTTT. This codes for CASSLEVLAEEDTQYF.

This clone was observed a single time. This chain uses TRBV9 with TRBJ1-5; TRBD1 aligns across 8 bases. The CDR3 totals 15 residues. The germline V gene has CDR1 SGDLS and CDR2 YYNGEE. Unmatched junction bases numbered 8, after V lost 4 bases and J lost 5 bases. The chain's CDR3 is CASSPTGQGHQPQHF. CDR3 coding DNA: TGTGCCAGCAGCCCTACCGGACAGGGCCATCAGCCCCAGCATTTT.

Remarks on this clone: A much larger clone is a single base away; this may be a read error. The V gene is TRBV5-1, the J gene TRBJ1-1, with D unclear. This CDR3 comprises 13 residues. The V end lost 0 bases, the J end lost 0 bases, and 3 bases lay between the germline ends. Germline-derived CDR1 and CDR2 are SGHRS and YFSETQ. The CDR3 loop reads CASSLGVNTEAFF. The DNA for the CDR3 is TGCGCCAGCAGCTTGGGAGTGAACACTGAAGCTTTCTTT.

The V and J genes are TRBV14 and TRBJ2-7; 9 nucleotides agree with TRBD2. Germline CDR1 reads SGHDN; CDR2 reads FVKESK. Trimming cost V 2 bases and J 6 bases; bases outside gene matches: 14. The CDR3 sequence is 17 residues long. The CDR3, as DNA: TGTGCCAGCAGCCAAAGGCAGAATAGCGGGAGTTGGGGCGAGCAGTACTTC. Residues: CASSQRQNSGSWGEQYF.

As for this clone: This may come from a read error, since a much larger clone is one base off. The genes are TRBV6-1 and TRBJ2-1; 11 bases align to TRBD2. The V gene's germline CDR1 is MNHNS and CDR2 SASEGT. V trimming: 8 bases; J trimming: 8 bases; junction bases outside the gene matches: 11. The CDR3 covers 15 residues. CDR3 sequence reads: CASPQTSGSFHEQFF. The CDR3 DNA reads as TGTGCCAGCCCACAAACTAGCGGGAGTTTTCATGAGCAGTTCTTC.

J is TRBJ2-5 and V is TRBV25-1, with D perhaps matching TRBD1 or TRBD2 (5 bases each). The CDR3 spans 15 residues. With 2 bases removed from V and 1 base from J, the gap between germline ends came to 11 bases. CDR1 is MGHDK and CDR2 is SYGVNS in the germline V gene. Here the CDR3 DNA reads TGTGCCAGCAGTGAACCGGGACCAAGCCAAGAGACCCAGTACTTC. Its translation is CASSEPGPSQETQYF.

This clone was detected only once. V and J are TRBV5-1 and TRBJ2-3; 11 bases line up with TRBD2. V dropped 2 bases and J dropped 4; count of bases not matched to a gene: 12. The CDR3 has 18 residues. The germline gives CDR1 SGHRS, CDR2 YFSETQ. CDR3 sequence: CASSFLGLAGGSADTQYF. The CDR3 nucleotides are TGCGCCAGCAGCTTTCTAGGGCTAGCGGGAGGATCCGCAGATACGCAGTATTTT.

This rearrangement joins TRBV7-6 to TRBJ1-2; D unresolved. CDR1 and CDR2 (germline): SGHVS, FNYEAQ. Trimming left V 8 bases short and J 5 bases short, with 15 bases between. The CDR3 is made up of 13 amino acids. CDR3 protein: CASGTEVAYGYTF. The CDR3 DNA is TGTGCCAGCGGTACCGAGGTCGCTTATGGCTACACCTTC. The full variable domain, its missing parts supplied by reference TRBV7-6 and TRBJ1-2, is GAGVSQSPRYKVTKRGQDVALRCDPISGHVSLYWYRQALGQGPEFLTYFNYEAQQDKSGLPNDRFSAERPEGSISTLTIQRTEQRDSAMYRCASGTEVAYGYTFGSGTRLTVV.

The J gene is TRBJ1-1, the V gene TRBV10-1; the D is unclear. Trimming removed 2 bases from V and 1 base from J, with 8 bases in between. CDR3 size: 14 residues. Germline-derived CDR1 and CDR2 are WNHNN and SYGVQD (reference sequence). The DNA of the CDR3 is TGCGCCAGCAGTGAGACGGACGGGAACACTGAAGCTTTCTTT. It translates to CASSETDGNTEAFF.

On this clone itself: Other DNA sequences of this sample code for an identical CDR3. CDR3 in DNA: TGTGCCAGCAGCCCGGGGACTAGCGGGGTCTACGAGCAGTACTTC. Protein: CASSPGTSGVYEQYF. The chain carries TRBV5-4 and TRBJ2-7; 13 bases are a match to TRBD2. The germline V gene has CDR1 SGHNT and CDR2 YYREEE (reference sequence). V lost 4 bases, J lost 3 bases, and 4 bases stayed unmatched. This CDR3 has 15 amino acids.

This clone was detected ten times or more. Different DNA sequences within this sample yield the same CDR3. This rearrangement joins TRBV4-1 to TRBJ1-1; D not certain. The CDR3 has 13 amino acids. V lost 1 base, J lost 1 base, and 4 bases lay in between. Germline assignment: CDR1 MGHRA and CDR2 YSYEKL. The CDR3 DNA sequence: TGCGCCAGCAGCCAAGTGGGGAACACTGAAGCTTTCTTT. Translating it yields CASSQVGNTEAFF.

CDR3 sequence reads: CASSFFGANVLTF. CDR3 in DNA: TGTGCCAGCAGCTTTTTTGGGGCCAACGTCCTGACTTTC. The rearrangement joins TRBV7-3 to TRBJ2-6; D is unclear. The CDR3 is 13 residues long. V lost 3 bases and J 3 bases, leaving 3 bases between the germline ends. The V gene's germline CDR1 is SGHTA and CDR2 FQGTGA.

The sample holds a few counts of this clone. This rearrangement joins TRBV5-1 to TRBJ2-7, with 9 bases matching TRBD1. CDR3 length: 17 amino acids. V shed 4 bases, J shed 3 bases, and the junction held 14 bases outside the gene matches. Per the germline V gene, CDR1 is SGHRS and CDR2 is YFSETQ. CDR3 DNA sequence: TGCGCCAGCAGCCCCTGGACAGGGGTCAGAGTACGCTACGAGCAGTACTTC. The encoded protein is CASSPWTGVRVRYEQYF. Full variable domain (outside the CDR3, taken from reference TRBV5-1 and TRBJ2-7): KAGVTQTPRYLIKTRGQQVTLSCSPISGHRSVSWYQQTPGQGLQFLFEYFSETQRNKGNFPGRFSGRQFSNSRSEMNVSTLELGDSALYLCASSPWTGVRVRYEQYFGPGTRLTVT.

A word on this clone: The sample holds other DNA sequences that translate to the same CDR3. This chain uses TRBV11-2 with TRBJ1-1; no clear D. Trimming shortened V by 0 bases and J by 2 bases, and 10 bases separated the two germline ends. The length of the CDR3 is 15 residues. Germline V lookup: CDR1 SGHAT, CDR2 FQNNGV. This chain's CDR3 is CASSLDSPLNTEAFF. CDR3 nucleotide sequence: TGTGCCAGCAGCTTAGATTCCCCGCTAAACACTGAAGCTTTCTTT.

This clone has a handful of counts. This chain joins TRBV6-1 and TRBJ2-7; TRBD1 agrees at 7 bases. The CDR3 totals 14 residues. Germline CDR1 MNHNS, CDR2 SASEGT. The V gene end was trimmed by 4 bases and the J gene end by 5 bases; junction bases not matched to a gene: 8. The CDR3 bases are TGTGCCAGCAGTGCGCAGGGGGTTCGCGACGAGCAGTACTTC. Translation gives CASSAQGVRDEQYF.

This clone was observed a handful of times. The CDR3 nucleotides are TGTGCCAGCGGAGGGGGCATTGAAGCTTTCTTT. Translating it yields CASGGGIEAFF. The genes are TRBV21-1 and TRBJ1-1; the table names TRBD1, a call not compared with the DNA. TRBV21-1 is a pseudogene segment. The CDR3 has 11 residues.

This clone came up a few times. V gene TRBV4-1 combines with J gene TRBJ2-5; TRBD1 matches 7 bases. Gene TRBJ2-7 matches the end of the DNA better, so the J call may be wrong. CDR1 is MGHRA, CDR2 YSYEKL, per germline. This CDR3 region has 15 residues. CDR3 DNA sequence: TGCGCCAGCAGCCACGACACAGGGGTCAGGGTCGAGCAGTACTTC. Translation: CASSHDTGVRVEQYF.

This clone was recorded once. V is TRBV2 and J is TRBJ2-7; 9 bases are a match to TRBD1. With V trimmed by 6 bases and J by 7 bases, 13 bases remained unmatched. The CDR3 loop spans 15 amino acids. Germline V gene data show CDR1 as SNHLY and CDR2 as FYNNEI. CDR3 region: CASRLTGGLTREQYF. The CDR3 DNA reads TGTGCCAGCAGGCTGACAGGGGGGCTTACGAGGGAGCAGTACTTC.

The V gene is TRBV4-2, the J gene TRBJ1-5; TRBD1 is a possible D gene (6 bases). Germline loops: CDR1 LGHNA, CDR2 YNFKEQ. V was clipped by 5 bases and J by 6 bases, with 17 bases between them. The CDR3 is 15 amino acids. The CDR3 nucleotides read TGTGCCAGCAGCTTGTATCAGGGGCCAAGTCAGCCCCAGCATTTT. This encodes CASSLYQGPSQPQHF.

This sequence joins TRBV6-5 and TRBJ2-7; D gene unclear. Germline V gene data show CDR1 as MNHEY and CDR2 as SVGAGI. The V end was cut by 0 bases, the J end by 0 bases, with 12 bases between. The CDR3 is 16 residues long. CDR3 bases: TGTGCCAGCAGTTACTCTGGCCAGTCGAGCTCCTACGAGCAGTACTTC. This sequence encodes CASSYSGQSSSYEQYF.

This chain connects TRBV6-1 to TRBJ2-7, with D unclear. Trimming left V 6 bases short and J 5 bases short, with 17 bases between. This CDR3 comprises 14 residues. CDR1 is MNHNS, CDR2 SASEGT, per germline. CDR3 protein: CASRMGFGSDEQYF. CDR3 coding DNA: TGTGCCAGCAGGATGGGGTTCGGGTCCGACGAGCAGTACTTC.